The sequence of this T cell receptor (beta chain) was determined in a study of blood T cell repertoires in COVID-19. At the level of the study: Specimens from acute and convalescent COVID-19 originated in the United States, Italy and Spain. T cells, B-cell-depleted T cells, or PBMCs supplied cDNA or gDNA.

Original processing notes: For nucleated cells, counts were estimated from reference gene primer amplification. Only in-frame clones appear in the TCRdb table, and some are missing; sequencing was by immunoSEQ multiplex PCR. V and J calls and clone size come straight from that table; D and trimming were deduced from the DNA. The data show roughly 50,000 clones, roughly 84% seen once. The CDR3 runs 19 residues. Germline assignment: CDR1 LGHDT and CDR2 YNNKEL (reference sequence). V lost 0 bases to trimming and J lost 4 bases; unmatched junction nucleotides: 15. V gene TRBV3-1 (or the pseudogene TRBV3-2) combines with J gene TRBJ2-1; 7 nucleotides align to TRBD1. The sample comprised peripheral blood. This TCR was recovered from a woman aged 80 or over with acute or convalescent COVID-19. CDR3 DNA sequence: TGTGCCAGCAGCCAAGATGTGAGCATGACAGGGAAGCTTTACAATGAGCAGTTCTTC. The encoded protein is CASSQDVSMTGKLYNEQFF.